The entry below describes one T cell receptor (beta chain). Antigen specificity is unknown. Given a much more abundant clone one base away, this may be a read error. This entry comes from a study of T cells in Graves' hyperthyroidism and ophthalmopathy. The CDR3 regions of TCR beta were amplified from RNA transcripts. A set of HTBI primers served as the primers for a first-round RT-PCR of the TCR CDR3. A single record per CDR3 protein comes from TCRdb applying MiXCR to the multiplex PCR reads. This sample yields 360,000 or so distinct CDR3 sequences, of which 15% to 20% are seen a single time; less than 20% belongs to the top ten. General study points: Ophthalmopathy was model-predicted a median about 6.7 months pre-onset.

Extraction of PBMCs used 8.5 to 10 ml of fresh peripheral blood. The V segment lost 4 bases and the J segment 10 bases; nucleotides outside the gene matches: 6. The germline V gene has CDR1 GTSNPN and CDR2 SVGIG (reference sequence). The CDR3 is 11 residues long. The chain employs TRBV30 and TRBJ2-7; 8 nucleotides match TRBD2. The clonotype comes from a middle-aged woman with Graves' ophthalmopathy. The material sequenced was blood. CDR3 sequence: CAWTTGGDQYF. In DNA form, the CDR3 reads TGTGCCTGGACGACGGGGGGGGACCAGTACTTC.